This TCR beta chain was obtained from a study of graft-versus-host responses after intestinal transplantation. Of note for this clone: The antigen is undetermined.

Repertoires were generated with immunoSEQ multiplex PCR, while TCRdb's copy carries only in-frame clones and drops some. This repertoire shows about 59,000 clones, approximately 94% found once; its top ten account for about 0.38%. The TCR was taken from a human donor who was the organ donor for an intestinal transplant. The source material was unstimulated CD4+ T cells sorted from spleen or lymph node cells, sampled before transplant.

CDR3 loop: CASTSFLGRNLFSTDTQYF. CDR3 DNA sequence: TGTGCCAGCACCTCCTTTTTGGGCAGGAACCTATTCAGCACAGATACGCAGTATTTT. The chain links TRBV13 to TRBJ2-3; D not certain. This CDR3 is 19 amino acids long. The V gene's germline CDR1 is PRHDT and CDR2 FYEKMQ (reference sequence). V was clipped by 7 bases and J by 0 bases, with 26 bases between them.